This entry lists 32 T cell receptor beta chains sequenced from one sample in a study of blood T cell repertoires in COVID-19. The method was immunoSEQ multiplex PCR; TCRdb's version includes in-frame clones alone and lacks a portion of them. The data contain 300,000 or so clones, roughly nine tenths of them seen just once; the ten biggest clones take up roughly 2.6%. Sequencing was carried out using PBMCs or T cells enriched from blood (not recorded which). The receptors stem from a man in his sixties who had recovered from COVID-19.

J is TRBJ2-1 and V is TRBV27; TRBD2 might be the D (5 bases). There are 15 residues in the CDR3. V was pared by 8 bases and J by 3 bases, with 17 bases between. Germline V gene data show CDR1 as MNHEY and CDR2 as SMNVEV (reference sequence). This CDR3 is CASRAGGRGYNEQFF. In nucleotides, the CDR3 is TGTGCCAGCCGGGCAGGAGGACGTGGCTACAATGAGCAGTTCTTC.

The rearrangement uses TRBV6-6 and TRBJ1-1; 10 positions agree with TRBD1. This CDR3 comprises 14 residues. CDR1 and CDR2 from the germline V gene are MNHNY and SVGAGI (reference sequence). Trimming at V came to 5 bases and at J to 5 bases, leaving 5 bases not matched to a gene. The CDR3 loop is CASSGQGGSTEAFF. CDR3 in DNA: TGTGCCAGCAGTGGACAGGGGGGGAGTACTGAAGCTTTCTTT.

CDR3: CASYPGTGVSPLHF. DNA of the CDR3: TGTGCCAGTTACCCCGGGACAGGGGTGTCACCCCTCCACTTT. The V and J genes are TRBV19 and TRBJ1-6, with TRBD1 matching 10 bases. The CDR3 covers 14 residues. The V gene's germline CDR1 is LNHDA and CDR2 SQIVND (reference sequence). J lost 10 bases, V lost 8 bases, and 8 bases had no gene match.

V is TRBV19 and J is TRBJ1-6; D unresolved. Germline CDR1 reads LNHDA; CDR2 reads SQIVND (reference sequence). The CDR3 runs 15 residues. Trimming left V 1 base short and J 10 bases short, with 14 bases between. The CDR3 DNA reads as TGTGCCAGTAGTATAGCGATCCAGATAATCTCACCCCTCCACTTT. It codes for CASSIAIQIISPLHF.

The gene calls are TRBV4-3 and TRBJ2-3; perhaps TRBD2 as D (5 bases). Trimming cost V 0 bases and J 8 bases, with 12 bases left between them. Germline V gene sequence: CDR1 LGHNA, CDR2 YSLEER. CDR3 length equals 14 residues. The CDR3: CASSQEIRGPTQYF. In DNA form, the CDR3 reads TGCGCCAGCAGCCAAGAAATAAGAGGGCCTACGCAGTATTTT.

As concerns this clone: Other nucleotide sequences in the sample specify the same CDR3. The chain is built from TRBV7-9 and TRBJ1-1; no definite D call. Germline V lookup: CDR1 SEHNR, CDR2 FQNEAQ (reference sequence). V lost 3 bases and J lost 1, with 6 bases in between. There are 13 residues in the CDR3. The DNA of the CDR3 is TGTGCCAGCAGCTTTCGGGAGAACACTGAAGCTTTCTTT. Translation: CASSFRENTEAFF.

J is TRBJ1-4 and V is TRBV3-1 (or the pseudogene TRBV3-2); no clear D. Trimming took off 3 bases at V and 9 bases at J, with 14 bases between the two ends. The germline gives CDR1 LGHDT, CDR2 YNNKEL (reference sequence). The CDR3 loop spans 14 amino acids. The DNA of the CDR3 is TGTGCCAGCAGCCAGGGCTCCAACGTAAAAAAACTGTTTTTT. It is translated as CASSQGSNVKKLFF.

The chain joins TRBV7-9 to TRBJ2-7; 7 bases match TRBD2. Germline values: CDR1 SEHNR, CDR2 FQNEAQ (reference sequence). The CDR3 is 15 amino acids. The V and J ends lost 1 base and 1 base, in that order; junction bases with no gene match: 4. The CDR3 nucleotides are TGTGCCAGCAGCTTAGGGACTAGTTCATCCTACGAGCAGTACTTC. Its translation: CASSLGTSSSYEQYF.

The V and J genes are TRBV19 and TRBJ1-2; 9 positions agree with TRBD1. The ends lost 2 bases at V and 8 bases at J; junction bases unmatched: 9. CDR1 and CDR2 (germline): LNHDA, SQIVND (reference sequence). CDR3 length equals 15 residues. The CDR3 here is CASSISGQGKNGYTF. In DNA form, the CDR3 reads TGTGCCAGTAGTATATCAGGACAGGGGAAAAACGGCTACACCTTC. Looking up the rest from reference TRBV19 and TRBJ1-2 gives the full variable domain: DGGITQSPKYLFRKEGQNVTLSCEQNLNHDAMYWYRQDPGQGLRLIYYSQIVNDFQKGDIAEGYSVSREKKESFPLTVTSAQKNPTAFYLCASSISGQGKNGYTFGSGTRLTVV.

The chain combines TRBV5-6 with TRBJ2-2; D is perhaps TRBD1 (7 bases). Germline CDR1 and CDR2: SGHDT and YYEEEE. With 2 bases removed from V and 4 bases from J, the gap between germline ends came to 15 bases. This CDR3 is 16 amino acids long. The CDR3 reads CASSFGAGGLTGELFF. The CDR3 nucleotides read TGTGCCAGCAGCTTTGGGGCAGGGGGACTCACCGGGGAGCTGTTTTTT.

This clone came up a few times. J is TRBJ2-7 and V is TRBV18; 10 nucleotides match TRBD2. The CDR3 has 14 residues. The V gene end was trimmed by 4 bases and the J gene end by 3 bases; junction bases not matched to a gene: 3. The germline CDR1 and CDR2 sequences are KGHSH and LQKENI. CDR3 region: CASSLSGGVYEQYF. DNA of the CDR3: TGTGCCAGCTCACTAAGCGGGGGGGTCTACGAGCAGTACTTC. The complete variable domain, with remaining parts taken from reference TRBV18 and TRBJ2-7, reads NAGVMQNPRHLVRRRGQEARLRCSPMKGHSHVYWYRQLPEEGLKFMVYLQKENIIDESGMPKERFSAEFPKEGPSILRIQQVVRGDSAAYFCASSLSGGVYEQYFGPGTRLTVT.

This clone was seen once. Other nucleotide sequences in the sample specify the same CDR3. This CDR3 reads CASSVGQANEKLFF. CDR3 sequence (DNA): TGTGCCAGCAGCGTAGGGCAGGCTAATGAAAAACTGTTTTTT. The chain combines TRBV9 with TRBJ1-4; D is unresolved. V shed 0 bases and J shed 3 bases, with 6 bases lying between them. There are 14 residues in the CDR3. Germline V CDR1 and CDR2: SGDLS, YYNGEE.

J is TRBJ1-6 and V is TRBV5-6; 7 bases align to TRBD1. The germline V gene encodes CDR1 SGHDT and CDR2 YYEEEE. CDR3 length: 14 amino acids. Trimming cost V 7 bases and J 12 bases; bases outside gene matches: 13. The CDR3 DNA reads as TGTGCCAGCGGGGCGACAGGGACGGTTCTACCCCTCCACTTT. Translated: CASGATGTVLPLHF.

The CDR3 nucleotides read TGTGCCAGCAGCTTCCGGGGGGGACTAGTCGACACCGGGGAGCTGTTTTTT. Translated, it gives CASSFRGGLVDTGELFF. This chain connects TRBV13 to TRBJ2-2; 8 bases fit TRBD2. Germline loops: CDR1 PRHDT, CDR2 FYEKMQ (reference sequence). The CDR3 has 17 amino acids. With V trimmed by 3 bases and J by 3 bases, 9 bases remained unmatched.

The gene calls are TRBV7-6 and TRBJ1-2, with D possibly being TRBD1 (5 bases). Germline values: CDR1 SGHVS, CDR2 FNYEAQ. The CDR3 runs to 13 residues. Between the trimmed V and J ends, which lost 7 bases and 4 bases, there was a span of 13 bases. The CDR3 nucleotides are TGTGCCAGCAAAGACCGGGACTCCTATGGCTACACCTTC. It specifies CASKDRDSYGYTF.

This clone was seen only a few times. The sample carries other DNA sequences with the same CDR3. This rearrangement joins TRBV11-2 to TRBJ2-1, with a possible D match to TRBD1 (6 bases). Germline V gene data show CDR1 as SGHAT and CDR2 as FQNNGV. Trimming removed 5 bases at V and 4 bases at J, with 9 bases between. The CDR3 length is 13 residues. This CDR3 reads CASSGTGYNEQFF. The DNA for the CDR3 is TGTGCCAGCAGCGGAACAGGGTACAATGAGCAGTTCTTC.

The chain carries TRBV29-1 and TRBJ1-2; 7 bases are a match to TRBD1. V trimming: 4 bases; J trimming: 7 bases; junction bases outside the gene matches: 6. The CDR3 covers 12 residues. From germline, CDR1 is SQVTM and CDR2 ANQGSEA. The CDR3 loop reads CSVGQGDSGYTF. The CDR3 coding sequence is TGCAGCGTTGGGCAGGGGGATTCTGGCTACACCTTC.

The chain combines TRBV24-1 with TRBJ2-2, with no clear D. Germline values: CDR1 KGHDR, CDR2 SFDVKD. This CDR3 has 11 residues. Trimming removed 9 bases from V and 8 bases from J, with 9 bases in between. CDR3: CATPRVGELFF. CDR3 in DNA: TGTGCCACCCCCCGCGTTGGGGAGCTGTTTTTT.

The genes are TRBV10-3 and TRBJ1-1, with D perhaps matching TRBD1 (5 bases). This CDR3 spans 16 amino acids. Germline assignment: CDR1 ENHRY and CDR2 SYGVKD. V lost 3 bases and J lost 0, with 14 bases in between. The CDR3 coding sequence is TGTGCCATCAGTGAAGTTGGGGCAGGGTTGAACACTGAAGCTTTCTTT. Translated, it gives CAISEVGAGLNTEAFF.

This clone is a singleton in its sample. Different DNA sequences within this sample yield the same CDR3. This sequence joins TRBV10-3 and TRBJ1-5, with TRBD1 matching 7 bases. The CDR3 spans 14 residues. CDR1 and CDR2 (germline): ENHRY, SYGVKD. The V gene end was trimmed by 2 bases and the J gene end by 5 bases; junction bases not matched to a gene: 3. For the CDR3, the DNA is TGTGCCATCAGTGAGAGACAGGGAGATCAGCCCCAGCATTTT. Protein: CAISERQGDQPQHF.

This clone has only one observation. The chain combines TRBV18 with TRBJ2-2, with a weak D call TRBD1 (5 bases). V was shortened by 5 bases and J by 0 bases, with 10 bases between the two germline ends. The CDR3 contains 15 residues. CDR1 is KGHSH, CDR2 LQKENI, per germline. The chain's CDR3 is CASSTQGTNTGELFF. In DNA, the CDR3 is TGTGCCAGCTCAACTCAGGGAACGAACACCGGGGAGCTGTTTTTT.

The chain is built from TRBV7-2 and TRBJ2-7; weak D call: TRBD2 (5 bases). Trimming shortened V by 1 base and J by 6 bases, and 10 bases separated the two germline ends. Germline CDR1 and CDR2: SGHTA and FQGNSA. The CDR3 contains 13 residues. The CDR3 DNA reads TGTGCCAGCAGCTTAGGCGGGCTCATCGAGCAGTACTTC. Translated, it gives CASSLGGLIEQYF.

V is TRBV4-1 and J is TRBJ1-2, with TRBD1 matching over 10 bases. The V and J ends lost 4 bases and 10 bases, in that order; junction bases with no gene match: 15. CDR1 MGHRA and CDR2 YSYEKL come from the germline V gene. The CDR3 loop spans 16 amino acids. CDR3 bases: TGCGCCAGCAGCCCCCCCACCCATGCCGGACAGGGGGACTACACCTTC. It encodes CASSPPTHAGQGDYTF.

This clone has only one observation. V and J are TRBV5-1 and TRBJ2-3; possibly TRBD2 for D (5 bases). The CDR3 is made up of 15 amino acids. The ends were cut back, 3 bases at V and 4 bases at J, with 15 bases in the middle. From germline, CDR1 is SGHRS and CDR2 YFSETQ. The CDR3 region is CASSSTPIGADTQYF. CDR3 DNA: TGCGCCAGCAGCTCTACCCCTATCGGGGCAGATACGCAGTATTTT.

This chain connects TRBV18 to TRBJ2-5, with 9 bases identical to TRBD2. This CDR3 spans 17 amino acids. J was trimmed by 5 bases and V by 0 bases; bases with no gene match: 10. The germline CDR1 and CDR2 sequences are KGHSH and LQKENI. The DNA of the CDR3 is TGTGCCAGCTCACCACCGCTTAGCGGGGGACAAGGGGAGACCCAGTACTTC. Translating gives CASSPPLSGGQGETQYF.

The rearrangement links TRBV5-1 to TRBJ2-5; 7 bases are shared with TRBD2. Germline CDR1 is SGHRS and CDR2 is YFSETQ. There are 16 residues in the CDR3. V dropped 0 bases and J dropped 1; count of bases not matched to a gene: 6. The CDR3 reads CASSLGPAGSQETQYF. The DNA for the CDR3 is TGCGCCAGCAGCTTGGGACCAGCGGGGAGCCAAGAGACCCAGTACTTC.

The chain carries TRBV29-1 and TRBJ1-2; the D gene is possibly TRBD1 (5 bases). Germline values: CDR1 SQVTM, CDR2 ANQGSEA. This CDR3 spans 16 amino acids. V dropped 0 bases and J dropped 0 bases, with 14 bases sitting between them. The CDR3 loop reads CSVEDPNQTANYGYTF. CDR3 in DNA: TGCAGCGTTGAAGATCCGAATCAGACAGCTAACTATGGCTACACCTTC. The whole variable domain, filled in from reference TRBV29-1 and TRBJ1-2, reads SAVISQKPSRDICQRGTSLTIQCQVDSQVTMMFWYRQQPGQSLTLIATANQGSEATYESGFVIDKFPISRPNLTFSTLTVSNMSPEDSSIYLCSVEDPNQTANYGYTFGSGTRLTVV.

V and J are TRBV18 and TRBJ2-5; TRBD2 agrees at 14 bases. Germline assignment: CDR1 KGHSH and CDR2 LQKENI. V shed 2 bases and J 2 bases; nucleotides not matched to a gene: 4. The CDR3 consists of 17 residues. This CDR3 is CASSPGTSGSGQETQYF. CDR3 DNA: TGTGCCAGCTCACCAGGGACTAGCGGGAGTGGGCAAGAGACCCAGTACTTC.

The CDR3 here is CASIPTRGTYGYTF. CDR3 coding DNA: TGTGCCAGTATTCCCACACGGGGGACCTATGGCTACACCTTC. The V and J genes are TRBV19 and TRBJ1-2; D is perhaps TRBD1 (5 bases). V lost 7 bases and J lost 4, with 16 bases in between. CDR3 length: 14 amino acids. Per the germline V gene, CDR1 is LNHDA and CDR2 is SQIVND (reference sequence). Variable domain in full (rest from reference TRBV19 and TRBJ1-2): DGGITQSPKYLFRKEGQNVTLSCEQNLNHDAMYWYRQDPGQGLRLIYYSQIVNDFQKGDIAEGYSVSREKKESFPLTVTSAQKNPTAFYLCASIPTRGTYGYTFGSGTRLTVV.

The chain carries TRBV5-4 and TRBJ1-3; maybe TRBD1 (5 bases). Trimming shortened V by 4 bases and J by 4 bases, and 15 bases separated the two germline ends. In germline, CDR1 is SGHNT, CDR2 YYREEE (reference sequence). The CDR3 has 15 residues. This chain's CDR3 is CASSPGYSSGNTIYF. Written as DNA, the CDR3 is TGTGCCAGCAGCCCAGGGTACTCTTCAGGAAACACCATATATTTT.

This clone is a singleton in its sample. The V and J genes are TRBV18 and TRBJ2-1; 8 bases are a match to TRBD1. The germline CDR1 and CDR2 sequences are KGHSH and LQKENI. This CDR3 comprises 14 residues. J lost 3 bases, V lost 4 bases, and 2 bases had no gene match. CDR3 amino acids: CASSLTGGYNEQFF. CDR3 coding DNA: TGTGCCAGCTCACTAACAGGGGGCTACAATGAGCAGTTCTTC. The variable domain in full, completed from reference TRBV18 and TRBJ2-1, reads NAGVMQNPRHLVRRRGQEARLRCSPMKGHSHVYWYRQLPEEGLKFMVYLQKENIIDESGMPKERFSAEFPKEGPSILRIQQVVRGDSAAYFCASSLTGGYNEQFFGPGTRLTVL.

This rearrangement joins TRBV12-5 to TRBJ2-7; 9 positions match TRBD2. From germline, CDR1 is LGHNT and CDR2 FRNRAP. CDR3 size: 15 residues. Trimming at V came to 6 bases and at J to 3 bases, leaving 9 bases not matched to a gene. CDR3 bases: TGTGCTAGTGGATCACCGGGACTAGCAGTCTACGAGCAGTACTTC. It codes for CASGSPGLAVYEQYF.